This T cell receptor (beta chain) appears in the sequencing data of a study of neurological immune-mediated disorders. Synthesis of cDNA was performed by 5'RACE using 10-nucleotide random UMIs. One entry per CDR3 protein results from TCRdb running MiXCR on the 5' RACE reads. Seen here are around 56,000 distinct CDR3 sequences, 24% observed once, and the top ten hold over 4.5%. Germline trimming cut 0 bases from V and 2 bases from J; bases unmatched to any gene: 7. This CDR3 contains 15 residues. The germline V gene encodes CDR1 DFQATT and CDR2 SNEGSKA (reference sequence). This clonotype has ten or more counts. As for time point: technical triplicate 2.

The chain carries TRBV20-1 and TRBJ2-7, with 7 bases aligning to TRBD2. The sequenced sample consisted of PBMCs. This TCR was recovered from a man in his 60s with HTLV-1-associated myelopathy (HAM/TSP). The CDR3 reads CSARDGTGGTYEQYF. CDR3 bases: TGCAGTGCTAGAGATGGGACGGGAGGAACCTACGAGCAGTACTTC.